The entry below describes one TCR beta chain. Its antigen remains unknown. The source of the sample is a study of yellow fever vaccine responses in identical twins. Study findings and constraints: Vaccine-induced T cell responses in twins were reportedly observed to appear partly convergent, partly personalized.

The V gene's germline CDR1 is SGDLS and CDR2 YYNGEE. The trim removed 1 base at V and 4 bases at J, leaving 5 bases unmatched. CDR3 length: 16 amino acids. TCRdb re-derived calls from the RT-PCR reads in MiXCR, one entry per CDR3 protein. Found here are thousands of distinct CDR3 sequences, 84% of them singletons; the top ten hold around 3.4%. The source was T cells from blood (PBMCs), unsorted or a sorted subset (not recorded which), collected before or after yellow fever vaccination (not recorded which). This sequence joins TRBV9 and TRBJ2-2; TRBD2 agrees at 9 bases. The clonotype was recovered from a woman under 30 who received the yellow fever vaccine. The CDR3 nucleotides read TGTGCCAGCAGCGTACTAGCGGGACCCACCACCGGGGAGCTGTTTTTT. Protein product: CASSVLAGPTTGELFF.